The next 32 T cell receptor beta chains were all read from a single sample in a study of shared clonotypes between healthy human individuals. Clones were read by immunoSEQ multiplex PCR, and TCRdb kept only the in-frame ones, dropping some. The data contain about 1.1 million clones, 70% to 80% of them singletons. Specimen: memory CD4+ T cells from PBMCs. Subset described: CD45RA-negative fraction. The receptor set was obtained from a man aged 18 to 30 in good health. Some clones in this sample may be carry-over from other donors' samples.

As regards this clone: The junction departs from germline at one end; a sequencing error may be responsible. The chain links TRBV18 to TRBJ1-1; 8 bases match TRBD1. Germline lookup yields CDR1 KGHSH and CDR2 LQKENI. CDR3 size: 13 residues. CDR3 DNA: TGTGCCAGCTCACCCAGGGCGGACAGGGAACTCGGGTTT. Protein sequence: CASSPRADRELGF.

The genes are TRBV5-5 and TRBJ1-2; D is perhaps TRBD1 (5 bases). This CDR3 spans 15 amino acids. Germline CDR1 reads SGHKS; CDR2 reads YYEKEE (reference sequence). Trimming shortened V by 0 bases and J by 2 bases, and 11 bases separated the two germline ends. CDR3: CASSLAGDENYGYTF. The CDR3, as DNA: TGTGCCAGCAGCTTGGCGGGGGACGAGAACTATGGCTACACCTTC. Looking up the rest from reference TRBV5-5 and TRBJ1-2 gives the full variable domain: DAGVTQSPTHLIKTRGQQVTLRCSPISGHKSVSWYQQVLGQGPQFIFQYYEKEERGRGNFPDRFSARQFPNYSSELNVNALLLGDSALYLCASSLAGDENYGYTFGSGTRLTVV.

Only a few counts were recorded for this clone. CDR3 in DNA: TGCGCCAGCAGCTTGAGCGCATTAGCAGGGGACGAAAAACTGTTTTTT. It specifies CASSLSALAGDEKLFF. V is TRBV5-1 and J is TRBJ1-4; TRBD1 is a possible D gene (6 bases). Germline V gives CDR1 SGHRS, CDR2 YFSETQ. Trimming removed 1 base at V and 8 bases at J, with 18 bases between. The CDR3 consists of 16 residues.

The chain uses TRBV12-2 and TRBJ1-1; the D call in the table, TRBD1, was not verified against the DNA. TRBV12-2 is tagged as a pseudogene. The CDR3 consists of 12 residues. CDR3 sequence: CASRLEQGEAFF. The CDR3 DNA is TGTGCAAGTCGCTTAGAACAGGGGGAAGCTTTCTTT.

The chain combines TRBV11-2 with TRBJ1-4, with 8 positions matching TRBD1. Germline values: CDR1 SGHAT, CDR2 FQNNGV. V trimming: 4 bases; J trimming: 14 bases; junction bases outside the gene matches: 9. The CDR3 length is 13 residues. The CDR3 DNA follows: TGTGCCAGCAGCTCGGGGCCCGGACAGGGTCTGTTTTTT. Translation gives CASSSGPGQGLFF. Drawing the rest from reference TRBV11-2 and TRBJ1-4, the complete variable domain is EAGVAQSPRYKIIEKRQSVAFWCNPISGHATLYWYQQILGQGPKLLIQFQNNGVVDDSQLPKDRFSAERLKGVDSTLKIQPAKLEDSAVYLCASSSGPGQGLFFGSGTQLSVL.

The chain joins TRBV4-1 to TRBJ1-2; 8 bases are a match to TRBD1. The CDR3 loop spans 16 amino acids. V lost 0 bases, J lost 4 bases, and 7 bases stayed unmatched. Germline V lookup: CDR1 MGHRA, CDR2 YSYEKL. The CDR3 loop reads CASSQDQGAGVYGYTF. The CDR3 DNA reads as TGCGCCAGCAGCCAAGATCAGGGGGCGGGGGTCTATGGCTACACCTTC.

This chain joins TRBV7-7 and TRBJ2-1, with 8 bases that match TRBD2. Per the germline V gene, CDR1 is SSHAT and CDR2 is FNYEAQ (reference sequence). Trimming removed 5 bases from V and 6 bases from J; junction bases left unmatched: 3. There are 13 residues in the CDR3. Written as DNA, the CDR3 is TGTGCCAGCAGCCCGGGGACTAGCAATGAGCAGTTCTTC. This encodes CASSPGTSNEQFF.

This clone was counted between two and nine times. The chain joins TRBV28 to TRBJ1-2, with TRBD1 matching 7 bases. V lost 9 bases, J lost 8 bases, and 9 bases stayed unmatched. Germline V lookup: CDR1 MDHEN, CDR2 SYDVKM. The CDR3 spans 12 residues. The CDR3 nucleotides read TGTGCCAGTGGCACGAGGGGGCTCGGCTACACCTTC. Protein product: CASGTRGLGYTF.

The chain recombines TRBV2 with TRBJ1-3, with D possibly being TRBD1 (5 bases). Germline CDR1 is SNHLY and CDR2 is FYNNEI. Trimming removed 4 bases from V and 7 bases from J, with 14 bases in between. CDR3 length: 14 residues. The CDR3 DNA reads as TGTGCCAGCAGTGCAGGGCTCCCTAGGAACACCATATATTTT. The encoded protein is CASSAGLPRNTIYF.

Turning to this clone: This CDR3 is also generated by other DNA sequences in the sample. This chain links TRBV5-6 with TRBJ1-2; D unresolved. In germline, CDR1 is SGHDT, CDR2 YYEEEE. This CDR3 region has 14 residues. Trimming removed 1 base from V and 0 bases from J, with 7 bases in between. DNA for the CDR3: TGTGCCAGCAGCTTGCTCCAAGCTAACTATGGCTACACCTTC. Translating gives CASSLLQANYGYTF.

This clone was counted once. The chain's CDR3 is CASSPDRRLEQYF. DNA of the CDR3: TGTGCCAGCAGCCCGGACAGGCGCCTGGAGCAGTACTTC. The chain employs TRBV7-2 and TRBJ2-7; 7 bases agree with TRBD1. The trim removed 5 bases at V and 7 bases at J, leaving 8 bases unmatched. The CDR3 length is 13 residues. Germline V gene data show CDR1 as SGHTA and CDR2 as FQGNSA.

The chain links TRBV6-5 to TRBJ1-2; D call uncertain. Trimming removed 8 bases at V and 7 bases at J, with 23 bases between. This CDR3 spans 15 amino acids. Germline CDR1 MNHEY, CDR2 SVGAGI. CDR3 sequence (DNA): TGTGCCAGCTCCCTATTCGGGAGGACGGGAGGTGGCTACACCTTC. Translating gives CASSLFGRTGGGYTF.

The chain joins TRBV2 to TRBJ2-3; no firm D call. CDR3 length: 13 amino acids. Looked up from germline, CDR1 is SNHLY and CDR2 is FYNNEI. V was trimmed by 7 bases and J by 2 bases, leaving 10 bases between them. The CDR3 sequence: CASTHGYTDTQYF. The CDR3 DNA follows: TGTGCCAGCACCCACGGGTACACAGATACGCAGTATTTT.

This chain joins TRBV4-3 and TRBJ2-7; 8 bases are shared with TRBD1. The CDR3 is 14 residues long. Germline-derived CDR1 and CDR2 are LGHNA and YSLEER. Trimming removed 4 bases from V and 3 bases from J; junction bases left unmatched: 5. The CDR3: CASSRVRGHYEQYF. DNA for the CDR3: TGCGCCAGCAGCCGGGTCAGGGGGCACTACGAGCAGTACTTC.

The rearrangement joins TRBV10-3 to TRBJ2-3, with D hard to call. CDR1 is ENHRY, CDR2 SYGVKD, per germline. Trimming took 4 bases from V and 3 from J, leaving 14 bases between them. This CDR3 contains 15 residues. The CDR3 loop reads CAISGGALMTDTQYF. In nucleotides, the CDR3 is TGTGCCATCAGTGGAGGAGCTTTGATGACAGATACGCAGTATTTT.

The gene calls are TRBV7-2 and TRBJ2-1; 10 positions agree with TRBD1. The V gene end was trimmed by 5 bases and the J gene end by 5 bases; junction bases not matched to a gene: 12. The CDR3 sequence is 17 residues long. Germline lookup yields CDR1 SGHTA and CDR2 FQGNSA. The CDR3 DNA follows: TGTGCCAGCAGCGTCCGCTTGGGGACAGGGGTGGACAATGAGCAGTTCTTC. Its protein is CASSVRLGTGVDNEQFF. Based on the CDR3 plus reference TRBV7-2 and TRBJ2-1, the full variable domain is GAGVSQSPSNKVTEKGKDVELRCDPISGHTALYWYRQSLGQGLEFLIYFQGNSAPDKSGLPSDRFSAERTGGSVSTLTIQRTQQEDSAVYLCASSVRLGTGVDNEQFFGPGTRLTVL.

The rearrangement uses TRBV19 and TRBJ2-7, with TRBD2 as a possible D gene (5 bases). The V and J ends lost 1 base and 3 bases respectively, with 13 bases between them. The CDR3 is made up of 15 amino acids. Per the germline V gene, CDR1 is LNHDA and CDR2 is SQIVND (reference sequence). The CDR3 nucleotides read TGTGCCAGTAGTATAGCCCACATTGGACTCTACGAGCAGTACTTC. It translates to CASSIAHIGLYEQYF.

The chain joins TRBV27 to TRBJ2-7; D not certain. The CDR3 covers 13 residues. Trimming removed 5 bases at V and 2 bases at J, with 10 bases between. Germline CDR1 and CDR2: MNHEY and SMNVEV (reference sequence). CDR3 nucleotides: TGTGCCAGCAGTCTGAGGTCCACCTACGAGCAGTACTTC. Translated: CASSLRSTYEQYF.

This clone was counted only a few times. This chain connects TRBV28 to TRBJ1-3; D uncertain. V lost 4 bases, J lost 8 bases, and 3 bases lay in between. The CDR3 is made up of 10 amino acids. Germline V gene sequence: CDR1 MDHEN, CDR2 SYDVKM. The CDR3 sequence is CASSSYTIYF. In DNA form, the CDR3 reads TGTGCCAGCAGTTCATACACCATATATTTT. The full variable domain, rest sourced from reference TRBV28 and TRBJ1-3, is DVKVTQSSRYLVKRTGEKVFLECVQDMDHENMFWYRQDPGLGLRLIYFSYDVKMKEKGDIPEGYSVSREKKERFSLILESASTNQTSMYLCASSSYTIYFGEGSWLTVV.

The chain carries TRBV10-3 and TRBJ2-3; possibly TRBD1 or TRBD2 for D (7 bases each). From germline, CDR1 is ENHRY and CDR2 SYGVKD. The CDR3 is 14 amino acids. In DNA, the CDR3 is TGTGCAAGCGGGGCAGGGGGTGGCACAGATACGCAGTATTTT. Translated, it gives CASGAGGGTDTQYF.

The gene calls are TRBV5-4 and TRBJ2-2, with a weak D call TRBD1 (7 bases). CDR3 size: 15 residues. Germline V gene data show CDR1 as SGHNT and CDR2 as YYREEE (reference sequence). Trimming took off 4 bases at V and 9 bases at J, with 19 bases between the two ends. The CDR3 region is CASSGSGTAGRELFF. The CDR3 DNA reads as TGTGCCAGCAGCGGGTCCGGGACAGCGGGCCGGGAGCTGTTTTTT.

The J gene is TRBJ2-7, the V gene TRBV5-1, with 12 positions matching TRBD1. CDR3 length: 19 residues. CDR1 and CDR2 from the germline V gene are SGHRS and YFSETQ. Trimming removed 1 base from V and 3 bases from J; junction bases left unmatched: 14. The CDR3 coding sequence is TGCGCCAGCAGCTTGACCGGGACAGGGGGCGCGGGTTGGATCTACGAGCAGTACTTC. Protein sequence: CASSLTGTGGAGWIYEQYF.

The chain carries TRBV5-1 and TRBJ2-7; D not certain. V was pared by 2 bases and J by 5 bases, with 17 bases between. From germline, CDR1 is SGHRS and CDR2 YFSETQ. The CDR3 extends over 15 amino acids. CDR3 nucleotides: TGCGCCAGCAGCTTATTCGCGATCGGGTTCGACGAGCAGTACTTC. This sequence encodes CASSLFAIGFDEQYF.

The chain couples TRBV29-1 to TRBJ2-3; D is possibly TRBD1 or TRBD2 (5 bases each). Germline V gene sequence: CDR1 SQVTM, CDR2 ANQGSEA. Trimming shortened V by 7 bases and J by 4 bases, and 12 bases separated the two germline ends. The length of the CDR3 is 12 residues. CDR3 nucleotides: TGCAGCGCCCTGCAGGGAGCAGATACGCAGTATTTT. Translated: CSALQGADTQYF.

This chain uses TRBV5-6 with TRBJ2-3, with TRBD2 matching over 7 bases. CDR3 length: 16 residues. V shed 0 bases and J 3 bases; nucleotides not matched to a gene: 7. Germline CDR1 SGHDT, CDR2 YYEEEE. The CDR3 sequence: CASSLAGGSPTDTQYF. As DNA, the CDR3 is TGTGCCAGCAGCTTGGCTGGCGGGAGCCCAACAGATACGCAGTATTTT.

The chain couples TRBV10-2 to TRBJ1-1, with a weak D call TRBD1 (5 bases). The CDR3 runs 13 residues. V gave up 7 bases and J gave up 1 base, with 10 bases separating them. CDR1 and CDR2 (germline): WSHSY, SAAADI. The CDR3 DNA follows: TGCGCCAGCACTGGGACGCCGAACACTGAAGCTTTCTTT. Its translation is CASTGTPNTEAFF.

The V gene is TRBV5-1, the J gene TRBJ2-7, with D maybe TRBD2 (6 bases). V gave up 6 bases and J gave up 1 base, with 17 bases separating them. Germline CDR1 and CDR2: SGHRS and YFSETQ. The CDR3 has 15 amino acids. The CDR3 region is CASTTGDFLSYEQYF. In DNA, the CDR3 is TGCGCCAGCACCACCGGGGACTTTCTTTCCTACGAGCAGTACTTC.

This clone was recorded a few times. This chain joins TRBV29-1 and TRBJ2-3; D is possibly TRBD1 (5 bases). The ends were cut back, 4 bases at V and 6 bases at J, with 14 bases in the middle. The germline V gene encodes CDR1 SQVTM and CDR2 ANQGSEA. CDR3 length equals 13 residues. The CDR3 DNA reads as TGCAGCGTTGGCGGCAGGGCTGCTGATACGCAGTATTTT. Encoded protein: CSVGGRAADTQYF.

The chain joins TRBV28 to TRBJ1-5, with unresolved D. This CDR3 contains 13 residues. With 7 bases removed from V and 0 bases from J, the gap between germline ends came to 7 bases. CDR1 MDHEN and CDR2 SYDVKM come from the germline V gene. The CDR3 DNA reads as TGTGCCAGCACCTGGTTTAGCAATCAGCCCCAGCATTTT. As protein: CASTWFSNQPQHF.

This chain uses TRBV7-3 with TRBJ1-3; 8 bases match TRBD1. From germline, CDR1 is SGHTA and CDR2 FQGTGA. The CDR3 loop spans 15 amino acids. Germline trimming cut 2 bases from V and 4 bases from J; bases unmatched to any gene: 4. CDR3 in DNA: TGTGCCAGCAGCTTACTACAGGGGGGAGGAAACACCATATATTTT. Protein product: CASSLLQGGGNTIYF. Full variable domain (remainder filled in from reference TRBV7-3 and TRBJ1-3): GAGVSQTPSNKVTEKGKYVELRCDPISGHTALYWYRQSLGQGPEFLIYFQGTGAADDSGLPNDRFFAVRPEGSVSTLKIQRTERGDSAVYLCASSLLQGGGNTIYFGEGSWLTVV.

The chain recombines TRBV5-1 with TRBJ2-3; no clear D. The V gene's germline CDR1 is SGHRS and CDR2 YFSETQ. The CDR3 totals 16 residues. V lost 0 bases to trimming and J lost 0 bases, with 11 bases between them. The CDR3 reads CASSLDFGRSTDTQYF. The DNA of the CDR3 is TGCGCCAGCAGCTTGGATTTCGGACGGAGCACAGATACGCAGTATTTT.

This clone was seen a few times. The chain recombines TRBV14 with TRBJ1-2; 8 bases line up with TRBD1. This CDR3 has 13 amino acids. V lost 5 bases, J lost 7 bases, and 6 bases stayed unmatched. Germline V gene sequence: CDR1 SGHDN, CDR2 FVKESK. CDR3 loop: CASSSRTGTGYTF. The CDR3 DNA sequence: TGTGCCAGCAGCTCCCGGACAGGGACTGGCTACACCTTC.